This T cell receptor (beta chain) was obtained from a study of control samples from healthy donors and cancer patients. The assay was immunoSEQ multiplex PCR, and TCRdb's table has in-frame clones only and misses some. The sample comprises about 77,000 clones, approximately 92% of which are singletons, and around 6% rests with the top ten. This CDR3 contains 13 residues. The chain uses TRBV21-1 and TRBJ2-7; the D call in the table, TRBD1, was not verified against the DNA. TRBV21-1 counts as a pseudogene. The sample comprised blood. This TCR derives from a woman in her sixties or seventies in good health. In DNA, the CDR3 is TGTGCCAGCAGCAAAGCTGGCCACTACGAGCAGTACTTC. Protein sequence: CASSKAGHYEQYF.